This T cell receptor beta chain came from a study of cytomegalovirus exposure and HLA in healthy donors. Study context: A previous analysis identified approximately 120 million unique TCR beta sequences derived from 180 million or so T cells. General study results and limits: The likely origin of a cluster of highly shared sequence variants was a sequencing artifact. TCR beta sequences reportedly predicted the HLA-A and HLA-B alleles of most subjects accurately.

This clone occurred a few times. What it binds is unknown. The trim removed 0 bases at V and 12 bases at J, leaving 5 bases unmatched. Germline V gene data show CDR1 as SGHRS and CDR2 as YFSETQ. This CDR3 comprises 13 residues. Healthy bone marrow donors formed the donor group. The PCR employed 60 Vbeta primers together with 13 Jbeta primers. Sequencing was performed with immunoSEQ multiplex PCR; in TCRdb, only in-frame clones are kept and a portion is missing. The sample shows some 180,000 clones, about 80% of them seen only once. The genes are TRBV5-1 and TRBJ1-4, with TRBD1 matching 7 bases. This clonotype originated in a woman in her sixties or seventies in good health and CMV-seropositive. Input material: PBMCs. CDR3 sequence: CASSLGTGEELFF. In DNA form, the CDR3 reads TGCGCCAGCAGCTTGGGGACAGGAGAAGAACTGTTTTTT.